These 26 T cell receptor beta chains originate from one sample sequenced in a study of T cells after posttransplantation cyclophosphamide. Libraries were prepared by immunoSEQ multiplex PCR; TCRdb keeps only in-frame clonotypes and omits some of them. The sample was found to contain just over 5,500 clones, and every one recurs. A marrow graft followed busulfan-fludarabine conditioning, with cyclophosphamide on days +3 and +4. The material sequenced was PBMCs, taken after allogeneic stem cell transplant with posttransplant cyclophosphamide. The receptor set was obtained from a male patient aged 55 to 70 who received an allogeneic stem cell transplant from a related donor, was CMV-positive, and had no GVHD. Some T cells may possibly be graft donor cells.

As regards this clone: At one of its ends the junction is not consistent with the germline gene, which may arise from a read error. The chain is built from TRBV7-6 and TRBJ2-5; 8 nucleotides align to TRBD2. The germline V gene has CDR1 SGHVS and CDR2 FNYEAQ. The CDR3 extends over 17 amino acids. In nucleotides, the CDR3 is TGTGCCAGCAGCCTGGAGTATGGGACTAGGGGGACGGAGACCCGGTACTTC. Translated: CASSLEYGTRGTETRYF.

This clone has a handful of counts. CDR3 protein: CASSDFSRVNEKLFF. The CDR3 region has the DNA TGTGCCAGCAGTGATTTTAGCAGGGTTAATGAAAAACTGTTTTTT. The chain uses TRBV25-1 and TRBJ1-4; a possible D gene is TRBD1 (5 bases). Trimming pared 3 bases from V and 4 bases from J, leaving 12 bases between. Germline V gene data show CDR1 as MGHDK and CDR2 as SYGVNS. CDR3 length: 15 residues.

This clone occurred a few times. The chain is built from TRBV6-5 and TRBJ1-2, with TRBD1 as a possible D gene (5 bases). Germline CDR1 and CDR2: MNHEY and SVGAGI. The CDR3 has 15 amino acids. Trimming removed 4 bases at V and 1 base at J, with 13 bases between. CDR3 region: CASSFSRGFNYGYTF. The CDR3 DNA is TGTGCCAGCAGTTTTTCACGGGGGTTTAACTATGGCTACACCTTC.

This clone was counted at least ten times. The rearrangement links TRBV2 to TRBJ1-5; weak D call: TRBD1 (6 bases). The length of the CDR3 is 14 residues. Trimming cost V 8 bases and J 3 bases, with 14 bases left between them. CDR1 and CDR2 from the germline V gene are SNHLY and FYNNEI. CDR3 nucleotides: TGTGCCAGCGGTAGACAGGCGCTCAATCAGCCCCAGCATTTT. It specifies CASGRQALNQPQHF.

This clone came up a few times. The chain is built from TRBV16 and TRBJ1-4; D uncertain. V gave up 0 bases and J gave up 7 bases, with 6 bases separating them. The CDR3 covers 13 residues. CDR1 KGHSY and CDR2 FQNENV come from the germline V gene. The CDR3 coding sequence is TGTGCCAGCAGCCAATCAGGAGTTGAAAAACTGTTTTTT. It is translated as CASSQSGVEKLFF.

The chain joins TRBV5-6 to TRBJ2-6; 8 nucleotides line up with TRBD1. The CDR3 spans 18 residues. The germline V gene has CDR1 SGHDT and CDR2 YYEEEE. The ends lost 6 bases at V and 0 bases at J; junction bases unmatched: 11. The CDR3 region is CASTLGGTGPSGANVLTF. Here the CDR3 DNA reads TGTGCCAGCACGCTAGGAGGGACAGGCCCCTCTGGGGCCAACGTCCTGACTTTC.

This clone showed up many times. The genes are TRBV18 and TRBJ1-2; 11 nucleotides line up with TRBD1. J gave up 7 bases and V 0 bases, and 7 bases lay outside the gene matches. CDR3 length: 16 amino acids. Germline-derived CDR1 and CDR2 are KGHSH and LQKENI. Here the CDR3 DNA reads TGTGCCAGCTCACCACCGCAAGGACAGGGGGCCCGTGGCTACACCTTC. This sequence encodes CASSPPQGQGARGYTF.

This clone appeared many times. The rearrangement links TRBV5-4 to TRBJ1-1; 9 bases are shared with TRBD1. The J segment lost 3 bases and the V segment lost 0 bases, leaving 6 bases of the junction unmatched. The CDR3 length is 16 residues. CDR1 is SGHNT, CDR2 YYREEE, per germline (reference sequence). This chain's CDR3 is CASSLAGQGWDTEAFF. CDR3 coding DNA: TGTGCCAGCAGCTTGGCTGGACAGGGGTGGGACACTGAAGCTTTCTTT.

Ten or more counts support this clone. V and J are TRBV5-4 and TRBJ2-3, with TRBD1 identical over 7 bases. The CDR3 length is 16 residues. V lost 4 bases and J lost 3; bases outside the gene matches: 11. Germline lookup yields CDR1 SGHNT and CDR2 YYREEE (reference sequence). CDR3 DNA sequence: TGTGCCAGCAGCAGACTACAGGGGCGGAGGACAGATACGCAGTATTTT. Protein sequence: CASSRLQGRRTDTQYF.

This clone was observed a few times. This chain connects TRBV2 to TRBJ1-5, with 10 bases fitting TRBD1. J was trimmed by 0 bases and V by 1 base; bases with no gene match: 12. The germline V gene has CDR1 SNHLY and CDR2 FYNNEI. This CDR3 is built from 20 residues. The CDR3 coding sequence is TGTGCCAGCAGTGAAGGGCCGGGACAGGGGCGTACTTATAGCAATCAGCCCCAGCATTTT. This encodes CASSEGPGQGRTYSNQPQHF.

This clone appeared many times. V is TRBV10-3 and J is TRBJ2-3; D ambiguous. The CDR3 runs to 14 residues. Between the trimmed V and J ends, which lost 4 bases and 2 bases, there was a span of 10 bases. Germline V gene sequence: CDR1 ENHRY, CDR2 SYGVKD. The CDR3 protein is CAISVGGDTDTQYF. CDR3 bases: TGTGCCATCAGTGTTGGCGGAGACACAGATACGCAGTATTTT.

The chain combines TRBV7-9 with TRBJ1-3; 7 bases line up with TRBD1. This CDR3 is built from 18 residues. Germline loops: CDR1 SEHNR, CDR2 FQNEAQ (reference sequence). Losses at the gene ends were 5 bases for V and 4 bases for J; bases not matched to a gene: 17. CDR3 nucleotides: TGTGCCAGCAGCGAAATTTCGGACCGGGACAGATTAGGAAACACCATATATTTT. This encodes CASSEISDRDRLGNTIYF.

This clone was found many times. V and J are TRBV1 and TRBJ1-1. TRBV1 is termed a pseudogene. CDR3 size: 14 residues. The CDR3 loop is CTSSQRATLTEAFF. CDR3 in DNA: TGCACCAGCAGCCAGAGGGCTACTCTAACTGAAGCTTTCTTT.

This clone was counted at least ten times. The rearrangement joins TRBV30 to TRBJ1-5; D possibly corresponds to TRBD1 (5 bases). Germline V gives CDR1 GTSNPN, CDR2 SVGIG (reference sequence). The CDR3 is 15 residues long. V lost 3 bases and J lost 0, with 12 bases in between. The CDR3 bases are TGTGCCTGGAGCCGCGGGACGGCTAGCAATCAGCCCCAGCATTTT. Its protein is CAWSRGTASNQPQHF.

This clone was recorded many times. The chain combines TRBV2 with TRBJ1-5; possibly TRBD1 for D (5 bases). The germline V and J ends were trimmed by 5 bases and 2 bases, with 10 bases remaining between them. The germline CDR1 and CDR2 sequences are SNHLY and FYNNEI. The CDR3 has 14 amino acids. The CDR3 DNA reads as TGTGCCAGCAGTTCCCAAGGGGGCAATCAGCCCCAGCATTTT. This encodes CASSSQGGNQPQHF.

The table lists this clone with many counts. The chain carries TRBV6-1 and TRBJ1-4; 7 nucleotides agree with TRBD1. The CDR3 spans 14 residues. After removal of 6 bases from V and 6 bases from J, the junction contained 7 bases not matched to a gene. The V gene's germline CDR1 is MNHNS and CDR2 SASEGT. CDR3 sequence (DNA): TGTGCCAGCAGACACAGGGGCCACCATGAAAAACTGTTTTTT. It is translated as CASRHRGHHEKLFF.

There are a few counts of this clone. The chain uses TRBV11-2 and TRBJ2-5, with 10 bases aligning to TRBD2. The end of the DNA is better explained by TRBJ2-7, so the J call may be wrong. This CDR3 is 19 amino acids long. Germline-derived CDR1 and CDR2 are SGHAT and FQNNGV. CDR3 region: CASSLGVSGGAKNPYEQYF. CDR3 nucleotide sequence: TGTGCCAGCAGCCTCGGAGTAAGCGGGGGGGCTAAAAACCCCTACGAGCAGTACTTC.

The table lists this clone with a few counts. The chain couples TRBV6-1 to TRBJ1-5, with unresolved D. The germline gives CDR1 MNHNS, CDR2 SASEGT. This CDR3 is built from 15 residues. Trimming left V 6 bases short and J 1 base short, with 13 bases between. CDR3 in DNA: TGTGCCAGCAGCCTATCCTCAGGAAGCAATCAGCCCCAGCATTTT. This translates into CASSLSSGSNQPQHF.

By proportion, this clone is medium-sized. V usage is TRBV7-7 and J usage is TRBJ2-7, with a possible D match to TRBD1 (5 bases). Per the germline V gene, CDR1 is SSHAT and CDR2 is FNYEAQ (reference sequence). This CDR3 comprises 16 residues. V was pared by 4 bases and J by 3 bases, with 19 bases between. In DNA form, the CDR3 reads TGTGCCAGCAGCTCCCACCTTGGGGCTTCCTTCTACGAGCAGTACTTC. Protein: CASSSHLGASFYEQYF.

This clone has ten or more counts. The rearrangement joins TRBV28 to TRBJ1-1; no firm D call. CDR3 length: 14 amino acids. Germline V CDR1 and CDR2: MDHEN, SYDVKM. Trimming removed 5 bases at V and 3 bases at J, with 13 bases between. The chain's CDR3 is CASSPPLRYTEAFF. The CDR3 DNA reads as TGTGCCAGCAGTCCGCCACTAAGGTACACTGAAGCTTTCTTT.

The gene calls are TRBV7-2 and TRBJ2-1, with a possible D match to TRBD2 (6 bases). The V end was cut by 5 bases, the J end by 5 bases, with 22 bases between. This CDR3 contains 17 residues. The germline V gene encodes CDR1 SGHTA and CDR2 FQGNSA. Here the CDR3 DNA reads TGTGCCAGCAGCCGTGGAGGCGCCGGCGGGGCCCACAATGAGCAGTTCTTC. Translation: CASSRGGAGGAHNEQFF.

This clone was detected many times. CDR3 protein: CASSQAGERKNIQYF. The CDR3 region has the DNA TGTGCCAGCAGCCAAGCAGGGGAGAGGAAAAACATTCAGTACTTC. The chain links TRBV4-2 to TRBJ2-4; a possible D gene is TRBD1 (6 bases). The germline CDR1 and CDR2 sequences are LGHNA and YNFKEQ. V lost 1 base to trimming and J lost 4 bases, with 11 bases between them. There are 15 residues in the CDR3.

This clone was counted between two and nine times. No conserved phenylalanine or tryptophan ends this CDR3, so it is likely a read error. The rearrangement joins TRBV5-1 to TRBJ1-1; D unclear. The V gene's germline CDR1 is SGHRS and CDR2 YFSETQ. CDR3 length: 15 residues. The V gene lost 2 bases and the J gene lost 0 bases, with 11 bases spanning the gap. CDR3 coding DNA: TGCGCCAGCAGCTTTAGGAGAACGATGAACACTGAAGCTTTCCTT. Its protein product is CASSFRRTMNTEAFL.

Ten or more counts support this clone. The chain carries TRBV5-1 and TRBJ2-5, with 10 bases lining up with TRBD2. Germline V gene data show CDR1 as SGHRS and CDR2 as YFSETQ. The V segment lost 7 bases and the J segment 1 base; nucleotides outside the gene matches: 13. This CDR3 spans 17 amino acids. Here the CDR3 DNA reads TGCGCCAGCTCCCCGCGGGCTAGCGGGGGCCTCCAAGAGACCCAGTACTTC. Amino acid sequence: CASSPRASGGLQETQYF.

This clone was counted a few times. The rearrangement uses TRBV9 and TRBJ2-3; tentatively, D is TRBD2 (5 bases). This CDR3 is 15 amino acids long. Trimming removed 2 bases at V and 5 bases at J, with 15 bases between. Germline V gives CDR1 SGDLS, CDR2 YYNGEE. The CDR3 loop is CASSVSGSPGDTQYF. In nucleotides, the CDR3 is TGTGCCAGCAGCGTCAGCGGTTCTCCAGGAGATACGCAGTATTTT.

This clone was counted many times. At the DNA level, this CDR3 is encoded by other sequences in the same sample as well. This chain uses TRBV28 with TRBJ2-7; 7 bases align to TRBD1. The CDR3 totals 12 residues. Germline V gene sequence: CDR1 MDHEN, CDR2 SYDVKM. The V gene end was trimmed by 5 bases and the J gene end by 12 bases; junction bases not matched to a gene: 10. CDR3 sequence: CASSPPRGQMYF. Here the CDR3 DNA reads TGTGCCAGCAGTCCCCCTCGGGGACAGATGTACTTC.